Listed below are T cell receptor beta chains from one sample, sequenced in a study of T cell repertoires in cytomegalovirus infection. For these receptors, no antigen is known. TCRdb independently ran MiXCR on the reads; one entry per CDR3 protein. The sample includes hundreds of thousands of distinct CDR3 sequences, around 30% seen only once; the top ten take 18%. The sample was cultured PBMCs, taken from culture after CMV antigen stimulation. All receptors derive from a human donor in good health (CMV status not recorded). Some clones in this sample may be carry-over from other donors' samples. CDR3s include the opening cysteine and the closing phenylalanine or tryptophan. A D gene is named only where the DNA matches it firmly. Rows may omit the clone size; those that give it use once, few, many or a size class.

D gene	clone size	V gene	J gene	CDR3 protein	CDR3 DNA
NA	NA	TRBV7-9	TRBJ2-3	CASSLAGGETSTDTQYF	TGTGCCAGCAGCTTAGCCGGCGGGGAAACTAGCACAGATACGCAGTATTTT
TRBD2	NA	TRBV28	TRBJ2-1	CASWGSGRENNEQFF	TGTGCCTCCTGGGGTAGCGGGAGGGAAAACAATGAGCAGTTCTTC
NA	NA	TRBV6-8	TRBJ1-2	CASSYLGGSGYTF	TGTGCCAGCAGTTATCTGGGAGGGAGTGGCTACACCTTC
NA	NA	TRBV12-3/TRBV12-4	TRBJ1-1	CASSLGRVTTEAFF	TGTGCCAGCAGTTTGGGCAGGGTGACCACTGAAGCTTTCTTT
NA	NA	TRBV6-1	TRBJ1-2	CASSEALQLYGYTF	TGTGCCAGCAGTGAAGCGCTCCAGCTCTATGGCTACACCTTC
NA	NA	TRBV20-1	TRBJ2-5	CSARRGPQETQYF	TGCAGTGCTCGCAGGGGACCCCAAGAGACCCAGTACTTC
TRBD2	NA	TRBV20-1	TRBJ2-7	CSARRAGDEQYF	TGCAGTGCTAGACGAGCGGGAGACGAGCAGTACTTC
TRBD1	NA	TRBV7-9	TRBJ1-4	CASRPTGGIEKLFF	TGTGCCAGCAGACCCACAGGGGGCATTGAAAAACTGTTTTTT
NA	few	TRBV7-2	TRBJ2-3	CASSFGGLDPDTQYF	TGTGCCAGCAGCTTTGGGGGGCTGGACCCAGATACGCAGTATTTT
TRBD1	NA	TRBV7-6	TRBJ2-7	CASSFRQGYSYEQYF	TGTGCCAGCAGCTTCAGACAGGGGTATTCCTACGAGCAGTACTTC
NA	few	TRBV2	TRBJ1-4	CASRIQSTYEKLFF	TGTGCCAGCAGGATACAGTCGACCTATGAAAAACTGTTTTTT
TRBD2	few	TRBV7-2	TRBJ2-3	CASSEGLAGDTQYF	TGTGCCAGCAGCGAGGGACTAGCGGGAGATACGCAGTATTTT
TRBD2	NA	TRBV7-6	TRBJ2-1	CASSPHGLVEQFF	TGTGCCAGCAGCCCGCATGGACTAGTGGAGCAGTTCTTC
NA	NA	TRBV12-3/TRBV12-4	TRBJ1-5	CASSDVREGKQAQHF	TGTGCCTCATCGGATGTCCGGGAAGGGAAGCAGGCCCAGCATTTT
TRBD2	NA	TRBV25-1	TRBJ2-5	CASSAGGVGQETQYF	TGTGCCAGCAGTGCGGGGGGGGTGGGGCAAGAGACCCAGTACTTC
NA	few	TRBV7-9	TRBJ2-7	CASSLVAEPYEQYF	TGTGCCAGCAGCTTAGTAGCGGAACCCTACGAGCAGTACTTC
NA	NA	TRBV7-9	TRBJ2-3	CASSLFGEVTDTQYF	TGTGCCAGCAGCTTATTCGGGGAAGTCACAGATACGCAGTATTTT